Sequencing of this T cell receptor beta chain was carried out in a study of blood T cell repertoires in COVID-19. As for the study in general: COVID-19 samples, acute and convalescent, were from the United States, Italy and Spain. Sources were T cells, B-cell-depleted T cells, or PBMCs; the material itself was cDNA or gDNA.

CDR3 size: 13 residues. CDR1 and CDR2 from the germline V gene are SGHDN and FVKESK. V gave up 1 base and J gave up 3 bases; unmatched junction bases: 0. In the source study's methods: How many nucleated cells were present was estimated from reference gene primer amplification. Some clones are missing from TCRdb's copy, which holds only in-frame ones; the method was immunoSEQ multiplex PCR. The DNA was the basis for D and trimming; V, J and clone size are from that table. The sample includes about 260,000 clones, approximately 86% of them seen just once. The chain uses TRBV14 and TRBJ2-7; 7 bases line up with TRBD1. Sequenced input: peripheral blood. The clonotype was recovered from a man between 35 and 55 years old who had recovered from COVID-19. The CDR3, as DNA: TGTGCCAGCAGCCAAGGGACAGGCTACGAGCAGTACTTC. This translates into CASSQGTGYEQYF.